A selection of T cell receptor beta chains follows, all from one sample in a study of cytomegalovirus exposure and HLA in healthy donors. Sequencing was performed with immunoSEQ multiplex PCR; in TCRdb, only in-frame clones are kept and a portion is missing. The sample records 250,000 to 400,000 clones, around 90% being singletons. Source material: PBMCs. These receptors were taken from a man aged 30 to 45 in good health and CMV-seronegative. Each CDR3 is given with its conserved first and last residue. A D gene is named only where the DNA matches it firmly. Some rows have no size entry. The others give once, few or many, or a class for an expanded clone.

v_gene	d_gene	abundance	j_gene	CDR3aa	CDR3nt
TRBV30	-	-	TRBJ1-2	CAFNRELVYGYTF	TGTGCCTTCAACAGGGAGTTAGTCTATGGCTACACCTTC
TRBV5-1	TRBD2	-	TRBJ2-3	CASSSTGLSTDTQYF	TGCGCCAGCAGCTCCACGGGACTATCCACAGATACGCAGTATTTT
TRBV29-1	TRBD1	once	TRBJ2-7	CSVQQGAATYEQYF	TGCAGCGTCCAACAGGGGGCTGCTACCTACGAGCAGTACTTC
TRBV27	TRBD1	few	TRBJ2-7	CASTARGQGAYEQYF	TGTGCCAGCACTGCGAGGGGACAGGGGGCCTACGAGCAGTACTTC
TRBV25-1	TRBD2	once	TRBJ2-1	CASGLAGGNEQFF	TGTGCGAGCGGACTAGCGGGGGGAAATGAGCAGTTCTTC
TRBV5-1	-	-	TRBJ1-2	CASSQDSSPRYGYTF	TGCGCCAGCAGCCAGGACAGCTCTCCCCGGTATGGCTACACCTTC
TRBV19	TRBD1	-	TRBJ1-6	CASRPGQGIGSPLHF	TGTGCCAGTAGACCCGGACAGGGAATCGGTTCACCCCTCCACTTT
TRBV25-1	-	-	TRBJ1-6	CASSEGVTAGFNSPLHF	TGTGCCAGCAGTGAAGGGGTGACAGCGGGGTTTAATTCACCCCTCCACTTT
TRBV14	TRBD1	-	TRBJ1-1	CASNPGTANTEAFF	TGTGCCAGCAACCCAGGGACAGCGAACACTGAAGCTTTCTTT
TRBV7-7	-	-	TRBJ2-2	CASSLGRAPSGELFF	TGTGCCAGCAGCTTAGGGCGGGCTCCAAGCGGGGAGCTGTTTTTT
TRBV15	-	-	TRBJ2-3	CATGGTSTDTQYF	TGTGCCACCGGAGGCACCAGCACAGATACGCAGTATTTT
TRBV10-1	TRBD1	-	TRBJ2-1	CASSDRGDPYNEQFF	TGCGCCAGCTCGGACAGGGGGGACCCCTACAATGAGCAGTTCTTC
TRBV5-4	-	-	TRBJ2-2	CASSSLFAGTGELFF	TGTGCCAGCAGCTCCCTATTTGCAGGCACCGGGGAGCTGTTTTTT
TRBV15	TRBD1	-	TRBJ2-3	CATSGGTGRDTQYF	TGTGCCACCAGCGGCGGGACAGGGAGGGATACGCAGTATTTT
TRBV11-2	-	-	TRBJ2-3	CASSLPGTDTQYF	TGTGCCAGCAGCCTCCCTGGCACAGATACGCAGTATTTT
TRBV4-3	TRBD1	once	TRBJ2-7	CASSQDRGLSGDEQYF	TGCGCCAGCAGCCAAGATAGGGGGCTGTCCGGGGACGAGCAGTACTTC
TRBV6-1	-	-	TRBJ1-6	CASSPPRAPLHF	TGTGCCAGCAGCCCCCCCCGGGCACCCCTCCACTTT
TRBV18	-	-	TRBJ1-1	CASSPPGREVTEAFF	TGTGCCAGCTCACCCCCTGGCAGGGAGGTCACTGAAGCTTTCTTT
TRBV27	-	-	TRBJ1-3	CASSLTAAGNTIYF	TGTGCCAGCAGTTTGACAGCCGCTGGAAACACCATATATTTT
TRBV25-1	-	-	TRBJ2-1	CASAGNFNPDYNEQFF	TGTGCCAGCGCAGGGAATTTCAACCCTGACTACAATGAGCAGTTCTTC
TRBV29-1	-	-	TRBJ1-3	CSVEVGGVGNTIYF	TGCAGCGTTGAAGTTGGGGGCGTTGGAAACACCATATATTTT
TRBV27	-	-	TRBJ1-5	CASSLGGGGQPQHF	TGTGCCAGCAGTTTAGGTGGGGGCGGTCAGCCCCAGCATTTT
TRBV2	TRBD1	once	TRBJ1-1	CASRDEFRDRYSTEAFF	TGTGCCAGCAGAGACGAGTTCCGGGACAGGTATTCCACTGAAGCTTTCTTT
TRBV19	TRBD1	-	TRBJ1-1	CASRTGVSTEAFF	TGTGCCAGCCGGACAGGGGTTAGCACTGAAGCTTTCTTT
TRBV19	-	-	TRBJ2-7	CASSSRGAGHSPNSYEQYF	TGTGCCAGTAGTAGCAGGGGGGCAGGTCATTCCCCAAACTCCTACGAGCAGTACTTC
TRBV5-1	TRBD1	-	TRBJ2-7	CASSSQTGSYEQYF	TGCGCCAGCAGCTCGCAGACAGGGTCCTACGAGCAGTACTTC
TRBV27	TRBD1	-	TRBJ1-1	CASSWDSGTEAFF	TGTGCCAGCAGTTGGGACAGCGGCACTGAAGCTTTCTTT
TRBV15	-	-	TRBJ2-5	CATSRTQETQYF	TGTGCCACCAGCAGAACCCAGGAGACCCAGTACTTC
TRBV19	TRBD2	once	TRBJ2-4	CASRYGTSGGYNKNIQYF	TGTGCCAGTAGATATGGGACTAGCGGGGGGTATAACAAAAACATTCAGTACTTC
TRBV27	TRBD2	-	TRBJ2-1	CASTPPGLRSYNEQFF	TGTGCCAGCACCCCGCCGGGACTACGCTCCTACAATGAGCAGTTCTTC
TRBV19	TRBD1	-	TRBJ2-1	CASKSDRAASYNEQFF	TGTGCCAGTAAAAGTGACAGGGCCGCGAGTTACAATGAGCAGTTCTTC
TRBV29-1	-	-	TRBJ2-3	CSVAFGGALSTDTQYF	TGCAGCGTTGCCTTCGGCGGGGCCCTTAGCACAGATACGCAGTATTTT
TRBV4-3	-	once	TRBJ2-3	CASSQGTGRLTDTQYF	TGCGCCAGCAGCCAAGGGACTGGAAGGCTCACAGATACGCAGTATTTT
TRBV2	-	-	TRBJ2-2	CASSDSGTFTGELFF	TGTGCCAGCAGTGACTCCGGGACTTTTACCGGGGAGCTGTTTTTT
TRBV11-2	TRBD1	-	TRBJ2-5	CASSNTGTVGKTQYF	TGTGCCAGCAGCAATACCGGGACAGTGGGGAAGACCCAGTACTTC
TRBV5-4	-	-	TRBJ1-6	CASSLDGYNSPLHF	TGTGCCAGCAGCTTAGACGGGTATAATTCACCCCTCCACTTT
TRBV5-1	TRBD1	-	TRBJ1-5	CASSQLPLGQGYQPQHF	TGCGCCAGCAGCCAACTGCCCCTGGGACAGGGTTATCAGCCCCAGCATTTT
TRBV5-1	TRBD1	-	TRBJ1-6	CASSLQGEVGSPLHF	TGCGCCAGCAGCTTACAGGGGGAAGTCGGTTCACCCCTCCACTTT
TRBV19	TRBD1	-	TRBJ1-4	CASSVTGGSNEKLFF	TGTGCCAGTAGTGTGACAGGGGGTTCTAATGAAAAACTGTTTTTT